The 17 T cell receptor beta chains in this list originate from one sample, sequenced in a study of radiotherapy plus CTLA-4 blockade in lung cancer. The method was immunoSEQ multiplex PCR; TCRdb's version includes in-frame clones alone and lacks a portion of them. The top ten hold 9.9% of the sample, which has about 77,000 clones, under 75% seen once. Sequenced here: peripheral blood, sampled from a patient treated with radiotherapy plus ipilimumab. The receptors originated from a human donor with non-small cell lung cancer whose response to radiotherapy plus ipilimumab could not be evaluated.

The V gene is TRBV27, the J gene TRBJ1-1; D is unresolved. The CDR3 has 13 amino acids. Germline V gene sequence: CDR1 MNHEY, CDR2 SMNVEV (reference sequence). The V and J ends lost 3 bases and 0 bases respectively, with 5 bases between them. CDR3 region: CASSFRVNTEAFF. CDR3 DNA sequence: TGTGCCAGCAGTTTCCGGGTGAACACTGAAGCTTTCTTT.

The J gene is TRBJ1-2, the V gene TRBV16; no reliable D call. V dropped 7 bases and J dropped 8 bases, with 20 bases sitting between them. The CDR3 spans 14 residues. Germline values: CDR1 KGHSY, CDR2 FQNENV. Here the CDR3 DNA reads TGTGCCAGCACCCGTAGACTCGGAGGCGACGGCTACACCTTC. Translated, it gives CASTRRLGGDGYTF.

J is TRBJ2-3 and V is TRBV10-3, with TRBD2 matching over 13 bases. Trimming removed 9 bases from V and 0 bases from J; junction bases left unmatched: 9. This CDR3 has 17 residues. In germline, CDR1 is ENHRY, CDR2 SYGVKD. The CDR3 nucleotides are TGTGCCATATCCGGGACTAGCGGGGACCTGAGCACAGATACGCAGTATTTT. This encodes CAISGTSGDLSTDTQYF.

The CDR3, as DNA: TGTGCCAGCAGTTATAGCGGGAGAGGATACAATGAGCAGTTCTTC. Translation gives CASSYSGRGYNEQFF. The rearrangement joins TRBV5-6 to TRBJ2-1; 9 bases are a match to TRBD2. CDR1 is SGHDT, CDR2 YYEEEE, per germline. This CDR3 contains 15 residues. Trimming removed 5 bases from V and 4 bases from J; junction bases left unmatched: 7.

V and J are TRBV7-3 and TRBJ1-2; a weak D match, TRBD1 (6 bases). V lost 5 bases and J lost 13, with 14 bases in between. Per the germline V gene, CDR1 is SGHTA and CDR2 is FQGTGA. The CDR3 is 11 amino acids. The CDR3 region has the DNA TGTGCCAGCAGCCCGAGGGGGGGGAGCACCTTC. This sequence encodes CASSPRGGSTF. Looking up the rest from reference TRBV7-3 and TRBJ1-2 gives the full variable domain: GAGVSQTPSNKVTEKGKYVELRCDPISGHTALYWYRQSLGQGPEFLIYFQGTGAADDSGLPNDRFFAVRPEGSVSTLKIQRTERGDSAVYLCASSPRGGSTFGSGTRLTVV.

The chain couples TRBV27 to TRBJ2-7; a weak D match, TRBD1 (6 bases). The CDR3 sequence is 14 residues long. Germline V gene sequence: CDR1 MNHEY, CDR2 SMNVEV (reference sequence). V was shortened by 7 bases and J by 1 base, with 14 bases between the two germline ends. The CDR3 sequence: CASTPGHQSYEQYF. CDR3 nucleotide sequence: TGTGCCAGCACCCCGGGACACCAGTCCTACGAGCAGTACTTC.

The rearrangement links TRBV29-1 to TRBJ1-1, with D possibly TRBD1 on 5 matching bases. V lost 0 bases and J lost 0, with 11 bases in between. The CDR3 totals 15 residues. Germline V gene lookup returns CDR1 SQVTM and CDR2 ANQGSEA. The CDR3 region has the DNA TGCAGCGTTGAAGAGGGGCAGGGTTTGAACACTGAAGCTTTCTTT. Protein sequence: CSVEEGQGLNTEAFF. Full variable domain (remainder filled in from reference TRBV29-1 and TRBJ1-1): SAVISQKPSRDICQRGTSLTIQCQVDSQVTMMFWYRQQPGQSLTLIATANQGSEATYESGFVIDKFPISRPNLTFSTLTVSNMSPEDSSIYLCSVEEGQGLNTEAFFGQGTRLTVV.

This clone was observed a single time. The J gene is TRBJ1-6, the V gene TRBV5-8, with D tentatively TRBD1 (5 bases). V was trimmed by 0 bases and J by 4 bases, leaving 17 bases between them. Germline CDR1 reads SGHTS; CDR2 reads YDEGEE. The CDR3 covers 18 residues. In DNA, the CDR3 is TGTGCCAGCAGCTTGGCCCCCAGTTTGGGGGGGTATAATTCACCCCTCCACTTT. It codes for CASSLAPSLGGYNSPLHF.

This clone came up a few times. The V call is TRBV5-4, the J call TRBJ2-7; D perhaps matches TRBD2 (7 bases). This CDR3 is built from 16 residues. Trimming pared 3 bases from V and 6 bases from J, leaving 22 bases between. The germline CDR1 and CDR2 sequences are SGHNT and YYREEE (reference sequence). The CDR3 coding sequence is TGTGCCAGCAGCTGGGGGGCTAGCGGAAGAGCCCCCGAGCAGTACTTC. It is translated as CASSWGASGRAPEQYF.

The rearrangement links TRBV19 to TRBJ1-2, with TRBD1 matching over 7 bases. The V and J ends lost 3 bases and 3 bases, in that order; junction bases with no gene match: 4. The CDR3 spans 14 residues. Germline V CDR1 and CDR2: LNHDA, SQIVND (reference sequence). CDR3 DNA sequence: TGTGCCAGTAGTATCGCAGGGGGGTACTATGGCTACACCTTC. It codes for CASSIAGGYYGYTF.

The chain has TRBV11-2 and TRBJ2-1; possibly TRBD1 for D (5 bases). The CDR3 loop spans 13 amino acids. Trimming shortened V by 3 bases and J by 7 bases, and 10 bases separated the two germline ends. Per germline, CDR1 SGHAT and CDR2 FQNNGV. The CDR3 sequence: CASSLDTGNEQFF. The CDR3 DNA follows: TGTGCCAGCAGCTTGGACACAGGTAATGAGCAGTTCTTC.

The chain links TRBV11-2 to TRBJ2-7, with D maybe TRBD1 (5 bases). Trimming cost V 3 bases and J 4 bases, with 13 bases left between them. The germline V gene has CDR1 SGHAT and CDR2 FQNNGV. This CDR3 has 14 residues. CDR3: CASSFDVGPYEQYF. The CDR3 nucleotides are TGTGCCAGCAGCTTCGATGTGGGGCCATACGAGCAGTACTTC.

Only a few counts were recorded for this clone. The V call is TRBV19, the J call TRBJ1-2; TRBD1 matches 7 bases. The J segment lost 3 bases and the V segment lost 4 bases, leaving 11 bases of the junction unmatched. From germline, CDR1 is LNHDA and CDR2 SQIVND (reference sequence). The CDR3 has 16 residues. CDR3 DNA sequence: TGTGCCAGTAGTACCCTGACAGGGAGTAGACACTATGGCTACACCTTC. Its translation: CASSTLTGSRHYGYTF. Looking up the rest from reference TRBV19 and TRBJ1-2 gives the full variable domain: DGGITQSPKYLFRKEGQNVTLSCEQNLNHDAMYWYRQDPGQGLRLIYYSQIVNDFQKGDIAEGYSVSREKKESFPLTVTSAQKNPTAFYLCASSTLTGSRHYGYTFGSGTRLTVV.

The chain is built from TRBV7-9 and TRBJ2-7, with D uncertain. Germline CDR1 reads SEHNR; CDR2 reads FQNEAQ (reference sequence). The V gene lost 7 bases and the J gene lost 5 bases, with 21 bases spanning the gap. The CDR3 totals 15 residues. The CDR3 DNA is TGTGCCAGCACTCAGATGCCCGCCTCTCGTGACGAGCAGTACTTC. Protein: CASTQMPASRDEQYF.

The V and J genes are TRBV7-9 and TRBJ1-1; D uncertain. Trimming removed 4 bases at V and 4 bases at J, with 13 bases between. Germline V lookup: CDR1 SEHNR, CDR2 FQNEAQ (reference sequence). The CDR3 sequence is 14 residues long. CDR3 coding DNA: TGTGCCAGCAGCTACCTCCGGGTGGGCACTGAAGCTTTCTTT. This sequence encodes CASSYLRVGTEAFF.

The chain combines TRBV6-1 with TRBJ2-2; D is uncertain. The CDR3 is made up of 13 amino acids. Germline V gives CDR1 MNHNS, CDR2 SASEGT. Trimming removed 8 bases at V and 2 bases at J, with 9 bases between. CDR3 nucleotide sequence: TGTGCCAGCGGTTCTACCAACACCGGGGAGCTGTTTTTT. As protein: CASGSTNTGELFF.

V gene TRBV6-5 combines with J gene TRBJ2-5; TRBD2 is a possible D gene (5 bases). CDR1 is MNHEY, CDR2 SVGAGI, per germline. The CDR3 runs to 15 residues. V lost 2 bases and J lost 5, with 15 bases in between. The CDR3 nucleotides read TGTGCCAGCAGTTACCCTCAGAGGGTAGGGGAGACCCAGTACTTC. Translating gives CASSYPQRVGETQYF.